This T cell receptor (beta chain) was sequenced in a study of vaccination and CD4 T cells after COVID-19. Study details: Stimulation used overlapping spike peptides from SARS-CoV-2, HCoV-NL63, HCoV-OC43 and HCoV-229E.

The CDR3 sequence is 18 residues long. V was shortened by 5 bases and J by 2 bases, with 19 bases between the two germline ends. From germline, CDR1 is SGHAT and CDR2 FQNNGV. Sequencing of the DNA from cultured CD4+ T cells was carried out with the Oncomine TCR Beta short-read assay. TCRdb re-called the PCR reads with MiXCR, one entry per CDR3 protein. This sample has some 10,000 distinct CDR3 sequences, with around 75% found just once. Notes on this clonotype: Its antigen is as yet unknown.

The sample's treatment: approximately 9-day PBMC culture with coronavirus spike peptide pools or control peptides (ViraFEST assay). This rearrangement joins TRBV11-2 to TRBJ2-6; D possibly matches TRBD1 or TRBD2 (6 bases each). The TCR sequence derives from a human donor who had recovered from COVID-19. The sequencing sample was made of CD4+ T cells from blood, cultured in vitro. CDR3 loop: CASSPLPTGGPGANVLTF. The CDR3 DNA follows: TGTGCCAGCAGCCCTCTCCCCACTGGGGGGCCTGGGGCCAACGTCCTGACTTTC.